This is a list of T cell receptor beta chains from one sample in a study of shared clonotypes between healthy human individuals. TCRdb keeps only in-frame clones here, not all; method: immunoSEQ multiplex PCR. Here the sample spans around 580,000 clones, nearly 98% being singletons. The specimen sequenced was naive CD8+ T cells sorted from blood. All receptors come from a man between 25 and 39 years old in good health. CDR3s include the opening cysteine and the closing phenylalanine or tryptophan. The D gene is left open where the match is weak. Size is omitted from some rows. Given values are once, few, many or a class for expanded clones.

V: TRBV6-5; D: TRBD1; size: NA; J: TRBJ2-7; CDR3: CASKYDTGEPYEQYF; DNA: TGTGCCAGCAAATATGATACAGGGGAGCCCTACGAGCAGTACTTC
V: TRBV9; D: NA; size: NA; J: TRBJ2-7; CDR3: CASQDPNSYEQYF; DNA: TGTGCCAGCCAGGATCCGAACTCCTACGAGCAGTACTTC
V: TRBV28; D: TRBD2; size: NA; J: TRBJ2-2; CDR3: CASSLGLAGWSNTGELLF; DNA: TGTGCCAGCAGTTTAGGGCTAGCGGGTTGGTCGAACACCGGGGAGCTGCTTTTT
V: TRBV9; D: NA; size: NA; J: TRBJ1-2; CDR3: CASSQLPYGYTF; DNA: TGTGCCAGCAGCCAGCTGCCTTATGGCTACACCTTC
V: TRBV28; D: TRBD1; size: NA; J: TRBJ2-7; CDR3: CASSPTVGGQGLYEQYF; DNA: TGTGCCAGCAGCCCGACGGTAGGGGGACAGGGGCTCTACGAGCAGTACTTC
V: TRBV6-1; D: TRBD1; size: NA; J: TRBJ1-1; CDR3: CASSWTGSTEAFF; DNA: TGTGCCAGCAGTTGGACAGGGAGCACTGAAGCTTTCTTT
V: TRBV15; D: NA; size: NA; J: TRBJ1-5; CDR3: CATSRDRGADQPQHF; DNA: TGTGCCACCAGCAGAGATCGGGGGGCTGATCAGCCCCAGCATTTT
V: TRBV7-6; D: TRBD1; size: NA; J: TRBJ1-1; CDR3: CASSTHLGQVTEAFF; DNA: TGTGCCAGCAGCACCCACCTTGGACAGGTCACTGAAGCTTTCTTT
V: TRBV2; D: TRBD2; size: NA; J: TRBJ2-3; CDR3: CASRGLAGGRADTQYF; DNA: TGTGCCAGCAGGGGACTAGCGGGAGGAAGGGCAGATACGCAGTATTTT
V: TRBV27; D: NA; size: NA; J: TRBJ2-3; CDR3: CASSFRRGNPATDTQYF; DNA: TGTGCCAGCAGTTTTAGGCGCGGGAACCCAGCCACAGATACGCAGTATTTT
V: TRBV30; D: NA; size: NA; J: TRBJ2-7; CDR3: CAWSREFSSSYEQYF; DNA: TGTGCCTGGAGTAGGGAGTTTTCTAGCTCCTACGAGCAGTACTTC
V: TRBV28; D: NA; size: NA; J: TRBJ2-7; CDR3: CASSVGRGGYEQYF; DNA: TGTGCCAGCAGTGTCGGCAGGGGGGGGTACGAGCAGTACTTC
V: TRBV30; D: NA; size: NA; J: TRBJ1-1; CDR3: CAWSLPTHGNTEAFF; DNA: TGTGCCTGGAGTTTACCCACACACGGGAACACTGAAGCTTTCTTT
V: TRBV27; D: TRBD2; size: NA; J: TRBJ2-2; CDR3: CASSGGLAGAGELFF; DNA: TGTGCCAGCAGTGGTGGACTAGCGGGAGCCGGGGAGCTGTTTTTT
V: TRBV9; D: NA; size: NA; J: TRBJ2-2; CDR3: CASERRAGELFF; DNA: TGTGCCTCCGAAAGGCGGGCCGGGGAGCTGTTTTTT
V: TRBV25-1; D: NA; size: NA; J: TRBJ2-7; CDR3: CASGSPYEQYF; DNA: TGTGCCAGCGGCAGTCCCTACGAGCAGTACTTC
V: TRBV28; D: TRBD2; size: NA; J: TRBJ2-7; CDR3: CASSLYTSGRYEQYF; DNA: TGTGCCAGCAGTTTATACACTAGCGGCCGCTACGAGCAGTACTTC
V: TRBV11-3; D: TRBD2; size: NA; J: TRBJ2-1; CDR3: CASSLDRLGSGSPYNEQFF; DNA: TGTGCCAGCAGCTTAGACCGGCTGGGGAGCGGGAGTCCCTACAATGAGCAGTTCTTC
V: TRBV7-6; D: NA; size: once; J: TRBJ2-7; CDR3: CASSSNFRSSSDYEQYF; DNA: TGTGCCAGCAGCTCCAATTTCAGGTCCTCATCCGATTACGAGCAGTACTTC